Detailed here is one T cell receptor beta chain. The antigen is undetermined. This record comes from a study of CD8+ T cells in alopecia areata. Study-level findings and limits: Among patients, TCR sharing was less clear than in mice, a difference possibly due in part to HLA diversity in the patient population. Scalp sample sequencing also detects resident alphabeta T cells of normal skin.

This CDR3 is 15 amino acids long. The junction had 7 bases not matched to a gene; V was cut back by 5 bases and J by 5 bases. Per the germline V gene, CDR1 is PRHDT and CDR2 is FYEKMQ (reference sequence). Sequencing templates came from extracted RNA that was reverse transcribed into cDNA. Generated by immunoSEQ multiplex PCR, the TCRdb table keeps only in-frame clones and is missing some. This sample yields roughly 200,000 clones, of which approximately 53% are seen a single time; nearly 5% belongs to the top ten. This chain joins TRBV13 and TRBJ1-5; 9 bases match TRBD1. This clonotype was obtained from a human donor in good health. Sequencing was done on a sample of CD8+ T cells sorted from blood. The CDR3 protein is CASSIQGASDQPQHF. CDR3 sequence (DNA): TGTGCCAGCAGCATACAGGGGGCTTCCGATCAGCCCCAGCATTTT.